This TCR beta chain comes out of a study of glioma-infiltrating T cells. Using RNA template, CDR3s of TCR alpha and beta were amplified with iRepertoire arm-PCR. One-step reverse transcription and amplification started from approximately 100-400 ng of tissue mRNA or PBMC total RNA. Via MiXCR, TCRdb re-called the multiplex PCR reads, giving one row per CDR3 protein. The table has 90,000 or so distinct CDR3 sequences, roughly 40% seen once; the top ten hold less than 45%. Notes on the study in general: Above-expected tissue-blood divergence occurred in all gliomas, most in low-grade ones. Tissue and blood shared very few CDR3 sequences.

Deletions cut 6 bases from V and 2 bases from J, with 18 bases between. CDR1 is SGHKS, CDR2 YYEKEE, per germline (reference sequence). The CDR3 is 15 residues long. In its sample, this clonotype was seen many times. Its antigen remains unidentified. This TCR derives from a human donor with low-grade glioma or glioblastoma, undergoing nonglioma brain surgery, or in good health (not recorded which). The V gene is TRBV5-5, the J gene TRBJ2-7; D is possibly TRBD1 (6 bases). The sequencing sample was made of glioma tissue, nonneoplastic brain tissue, or PBMCs (not recorded which). Here the CDR3 reads CASIGPEQGPYEQYF. The CDR3, as DNA: TGTGCCAGCATCGGACCAGAACAGGGTCCCTACGAGCAGTACTTC. Full variable domain (rest looked up from reference TRBV5-5 and TRBJ2-7): DAGVTQSPTHLIKTRGQQVTLRCSPISGHKSVSWYQQVLGQGPQFIFQYYEKEERGRGNFPDRFSARQFPNYSSELNVNALLLGDSALYLCASIGPEQGPYEQYFGPGTRLTVT.